What follows are 9 T cell receptor beta chains derived from one specimen sequenced in a study of blood T cell repertoires in COVID-19 (dated by TCRdb to the early 2020s). The library came from the immunoSEQ multiplex PCR assay. Drawn from immuneACCESS, this table holds only the in-frame rearrangements with V and J called that TCRdb kept. Clones are partly lost; checked studies trace under half to an unresolved V gene and leave the rest unexplained. Recorded for this sample are 250,000 to 350,000 clones; 90% of them occurred a single time. 1.7% of the sample is taken by the ten largest. What was sequenced was PBMCs or T cells enriched from blood (not recorded which). These receptors were obtained from a woman younger than 35 with acute COVID-19.

V is TRBV5-8 and J is TRBJ2-5; 7 bases agree with TRBD2. J was trimmed by 2 bases and V by 1 base; bases with no gene match: 5. CDR1 is SGHTS, CDR2 YDEGEE, per germline. This CDR3 has 15 amino acids. The CDR3 DNA reads TGTGCCAGCAGCTTGTTCCGGGGAGGGCAAGAGACCCAGTACTTC. It encodes CASSLFRGGQETQYF.

The rearrangement joins TRBV3-1 (or the pseudogene TRBV3-2) to TRBJ1-6; D is uncertain. The V end was cut by 1 base, the J end by 4 bases, with 11 bases between. Germline CDR1 and CDR2: LGHDT and YNNKEL (reference sequence). This CDR3 spans 16 amino acids. The CDR3 loop is CASSQVAPSYNSPLHF. The CDR3 nucleotides are TGTGCCAGCAGCCAAGTTGCGCCGAGTTATAATTCACCCCTCCACTTT.

The chain carries TRBV5-4 and TRBJ2-7; 9 bases agree with TRBD1. This CDR3 contains 17 residues. Unmatched junction bases numbered 11, after V lost 0 bases and J lost 4 bases. The germline V gene has CDR1 SGHNT and CDR2 YYREEE (reference sequence). The CDR3 region has the DNA TGTGCCAGCAGCTTGGTTTCTGGGACAGGGATCGGTTACGAGCAGTACTTC. Its protein product is CASSLVSGTGIGYEQYF.

The chain carries TRBV6-5 and TRBJ1-4; maybe TRBD1 (6 bases). The CDR3 consists of 14 residues. Trimming removed 6 bases at V and 5 bases at J, with 13 bases between. Germline CDR1 is MNHEY and CDR2 is SVGAGI. The CDR3 here is CASRGAPVNEKLFF. CDR3 DNA sequence: TGTGCCAGCAGGGGGGCCCCAGTAAATGAAAAACTGTTTTTT.

The J gene is TRBJ1-3, the V gene TRBV19; unclear D gene. CDR1 is LNHDA and CDR2 is SQIVND in the germline V gene (reference sequence). The length of the CDR3 is 16 residues. V lost 3 bases, J lost 0 bases, and 12 bases lay in between. CDR3 loop: CASSMFGSASGNTIYF. The CDR3 bases are TGTGCCAGTAGTATGTTTGGCAGTGCCTCTGGAAACACCATATATTTT.

The chain's CDR3 is CASSKGTSGNYEQYF. The CDR3 region has the DNA TGTGCCAGCAGCAAAGGGACTAGCGGAAACTACGAGCAGTACTTC. This chain connects TRBV21-1 to TRBJ2-7; the table's D call of TRBD2 was not tested on the DNA. TRBV21-1 has pseudogene status. The CDR3 contains 15 residues.

The J gene is TRBJ2-1, the V gene TRBV13; D gene uncertain. Germline loops: CDR1 PRHDT, CDR2 FYEKMQ (reference sequence). The V end lost 2 bases, the J end lost 2 bases, and 7 bases lay between the germline ends. CDR3 length: 14 residues. The CDR3, as DNA: TGTGCCAGCAGCTTAACGAGAGCCTACAATGAGCAGTTCTTC. Translating gives CASSLTRAYNEQFF.

This clone was observed a single time. V is TRBV19 and J is TRBJ2-3; a weak D match, TRBD2 (7 bases). This CDR3 is 15 amino acids long. Deletions cut 10 bases from V and 4 bases from J, with 21 bases between. The germline V gene has CDR1 LNHDA and CDR2 SQIVND (reference sequence). CDR3 DNA: TGTGCCACCAGAAGACTAGCCAGGGGTTCAGATACGCAGTATTTT. Its translation is CATRRLARGSDTQYF.

This clone was recorded a few times. CDR3 nucleotide sequence: TGTGCCAGCAGCCGGGACAGGACCCTCTCTGGAAACACCATATATTTT. As protein: CASSRDRTLSGNTIYF. The chain joins TRBV7-8 to TRBJ1-3; 8 bases line up with TRBD1. The CDR3 length is 16 residues. The germline gives CDR1 SGHVS, CDR2 FQNEAQ. Trimming at V came to 5 bases and at J to 0 bases, leaving 6 bases not matched to a gene.